The 6 T cell receptor beta chains reported below all come from one sample, sequenced in a study of T cell changes during pregnancy in multiple sclerosis. The method was immunoSEQ multiplex PCR; TCRdb's version includes in-frame clones alone and lacks a portion of them. Of over 35,000 clones in the sample, more than 85% were seen once. This specimen consisted of CD8+ T cells from peripheral blood mononuclear cells, obtained in the first trimester of pregnancy. These TCRs come from a female donor with multiple sclerosis, enrolled in a pregnancy study.

The gene calls are TRBV6-1 and TRBJ2-3, with 8 bases aligning to TRBD2. CDR3 length: 15 residues. V lost 7 bases and J lost 4; bases outside the gene matches: 10. Looked up from germline, CDR1 is MNHNS and CDR2 is SASEGT. As DNA, the CDR3 is TGTGCCAGCAAACTGGCTAGCGGGTCTCCAGATACGCAGTATTTT. This encodes CASKLASGSPDTQYF.

V is TRBV7-9 and J is TRBJ2-3; 8 positions match TRBD2. V shed 9 bases, J shed 6 bases, and the junction held 5 bases outside the gene matches. From germline, CDR1 is SEHNR and CDR2 FQNEAQ (reference sequence). The CDR3 spans 12 residues. The DNA of the CDR3 is TGTGCCAGTCGTCGGGAGGGCGATACGCAGTATTTT. This codes for CASRREGDTQYF.

V gene TRBV11-2 combines with J gene TRBJ2-7; 7 bases fit TRBD2. Germline V gene data show CDR1 as SGHAT and CDR2 as FQNNGV. The CDR3 consists of 14 residues. The ends lost 3 bases at V and 2 bases at J; junction bases unmatched: 4. The CDR3 region is CASSFGLGTYEQYF. CDR3 nucleotides: TGTGCCAGCAGCTTTGGACTAGGAACCTACGAGCAGTACTTC.

The CDR3, as DNA: TGTGCCAGCGAGTCTGGGGCCAACGTCCTGACTTTC. This translates into CASESGANVLTF. The chain is built from TRBV30 and TRBJ2-6; no clear D gene. The V gene's germline CDR1 is GTSNPN and CDR2 SVGIG (reference sequence). This CDR3 comprises 12 residues. Trimming took 8 bases from V and 1 from J, leaving 6 bases between them.

This clone occurred once. This chain links TRBV6-1 with TRBJ1-1, with 9 bases aligning to TRBD1. Germline lookup yields CDR1 MNHNS and CDR2 SASEGT. This CDR3 contains 14 residues. J was trimmed by 6 bases and V by 1 base; bases with no gene match: 3. CDR3 DNA: TGTGCCAGCAGTGAAGTGGGACAGGGATCTGAAGCTTTCTTT. It codes for CASSEVGQGSEAFF.

The chain uses TRBV27 and TRBJ1-1; D is ambiguous. The CDR3 runs to 14 residues. The germline V and J ends were trimmed by 3 bases and 1 base, with 9 bases remaining between them. Germline CDR1 and CDR2: MNHEY and SMNVEV (reference sequence). The DNA of the CDR3 is TGTGCCAGCAGTTTCGGCAGCGAGAACACTGAAGCTTTCTTT. It translates to CASSFGSENTEAFF.